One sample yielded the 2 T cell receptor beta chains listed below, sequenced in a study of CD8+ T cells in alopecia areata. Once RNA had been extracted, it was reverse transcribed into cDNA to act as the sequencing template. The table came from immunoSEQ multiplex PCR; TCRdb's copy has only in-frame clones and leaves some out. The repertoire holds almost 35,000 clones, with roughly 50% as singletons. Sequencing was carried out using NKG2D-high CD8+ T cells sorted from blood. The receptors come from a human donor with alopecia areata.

The CDR3, as DNA: TGTGCCAGCAGTTTGCCAGGGGGCAGGTACAATGAGCAGTTCTTC. Its protein product is CASSLPGGRYNEQFF. This chain uses TRBV28 with TRBJ2-1; TRBD1 aligns across 8 bases. The CDR3 sequence is 15 residues long. The V and J ends lost 3 bases and 4 bases, in that order; junction bases with no gene match: 5. Germline CDR1 MDHEN, CDR2 SYDVKM.

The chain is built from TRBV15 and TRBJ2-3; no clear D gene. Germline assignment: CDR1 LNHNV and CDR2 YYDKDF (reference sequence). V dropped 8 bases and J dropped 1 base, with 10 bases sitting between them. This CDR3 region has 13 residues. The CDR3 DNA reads TGTGCCACCCGCCCAGCCGGCACAGATACGCAGTATTTT. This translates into CATRPAGTDTQYF.